These 29 T cell receptor beta chains originate from one sample sequenced in a study of cytotoxic CD8 clonotypes in ibrutinib-treated CLL. Some clones are missing from TCRdb's copy, which holds only in-frame ones; the method was immunoSEQ multiplex PCR. This sample has about 200,000 clones, with about four fifths found just once. The sample in question was PBMCs, obtained after 12 months of ibrutinib treatment. Source of these receptors: a human donor with chronic lymphocytic leukemia.

The chain couples TRBV28 to TRBJ2-3, with 7 bases that match TRBD2. Germline V gene data show CDR1 as MDHEN and CDR2 as SYDVKM. The V segment lost 2 bases and the J segment 1 base; nucleotides outside the gene matches: 3. The CDR3 sequence is 15 residues long. The CDR3 coding sequence is TGTGCCAGCAGTTTAGGCGCGGGGGGCACAGATACGCAGTATTTT. This sequence encodes CASSLGAGGTDTQYF.

The gene calls are TRBV6-4 and TRBJ1-5, with D unclear. Germline V gene sequence: CDR1 MRHNA, CDR2 SNTAGT. The CDR3 covers 17 residues. V was shortened by 2 bases and J by 1 base, with 15 bases between the two germline ends. The CDR3 nucleotides read TGTGCCAGCAGTGACGGGCCTCACGTTTCAAGCAATCAGCCCCAGCATTTT. It is translated as CASSDGPHVSSNQPQHF.

The chain is built from TRBV28 and TRBJ1-1; D unclear. The CDR3 loop spans 14 amino acids. The V gene's germline CDR1 is MDHEN and CDR2 SYDVKM. V gave up 1 base and J gave up 1 base, with 7 bases separating them. CDR3 sequence: CASSLLPENTEAFF. CDR3 nucleotides: TGTGCCAGCAGTTTATTGCCGGAGAACACTGAAGCTTTCTTT.

The rearrangement uses TRBV6-5 and TRBJ2-5; TRBD2 agrees at 8 bases. CDR3 length: 15 amino acids. Germline V gene data show CDR1 as MNHEY and CDR2 as SVGAGI. V lost 5 bases, J lost 0 bases, and 5 bases stayed unmatched. CDR3 protein: CASSGQRGYQETQYF. Written as DNA, the CDR3 is TGTGCCAGCAGTGGGCAGCGGGGGTACCAAGAGACCCAGTACTTC.

The chain carries TRBV7-6 and TRBJ2-5, with a tentative D call TRBD1 (5 bases). The CDR3 has 15 amino acids. Germline V gene sequence: CDR1 SGHVS, CDR2 FNYEAQ. V was pared by 5 bases and J by 3 bases, with 16 bases between. CDR3 sequence (DNA): TGTGCCAGCAGCCCCACAGGACCAGATGAAGAGACCCAGTACTTC. Translating it yields CASSPTGPDEETQYF. The whole variable domain, remainder taken from reference TRBV7-6 and TRBJ2-5, is GAGVSQSPRYKVTKRGQDVALRCDPISGHVSLYWYRQALGQGPEFLTYFNYEAQQDKSGLPNDRFSAERPEGSISTLTIQRTEQRDSAMYRCASSPTGPDEETQYFGPGTRLLVL.

The chain couples TRBV5-4 to TRBJ2-7; no reliable D call. The CDR3 has 15 amino acids. V lost 0 bases and J lost 4, with 14 bases in between. Germline CDR1 reads SGHNT; CDR2 reads YYREEE (reference sequence). CDR3 bases: TGTGCCAGCAGCTTGGACCAATCGCCAGTATACGAGCAGTACTTC. This sequence encodes CASSLDQSPVYEQYF. Complete variable domain (other parts from reference TRBV5-4 and TRBJ2-7): ETGVTQSPTHLIKTRGQQVTLRCSSQSGHNTVSWYQQALGQGPQFIFQYYREEENGRGNFPPRFSGLQFPNYSSELNVNALELDDSALYLCASSLDQSPVYEQYFGPGTRLTVT.

The J gene is TRBJ2-2, the V gene TRBV30, with TRBD1 matching 8 bases. Germline CDR1 and CDR2: GTSNPN and SVGIG (reference sequence). J was trimmed by 4 bases and V by 3 bases; bases with no gene match: 7. The CDR3 totals 15 residues. The CDR3 sequence: CAWRNRGSSTGELFF. The CDR3 region has the DNA TGTGCCTGGAGAAACAGGGGGTCGAGCACCGGGGAGCTGTTTTTT.

The chain combines TRBV7-8 with TRBJ2-1, with TRBD2 matching 7 bases. The CDR3 loop spans 15 amino acids. Germline V gene sequence: CDR1 SGHVS, CDR2 FQNEAQ. V lost 3 bases to trimming and J lost 3 bases; unmatched junction nucleotides: 5. The CDR3 sequence: CASSLERGVYNEQFF. CDR3 in DNA: TGTGCCAGCAGCTTGGAGCGGGGCGTCTACAATGAGCAGTTCTTC. Looking up the rest from reference TRBV7-8 and TRBJ2-1 gives the full variable domain: GAGVSQSPRYKVAKRGQDVALRCDPISGHVSLFWYQQALGQGPEFLTYFQNEAQLDKSGLPSDRFFAERPEGSVSTLKIQRTQQEDSAVYLCASSLERGVYNEQFFGPGTRLTVL.

The rearrangement joins TRBV9 to TRBJ1-3; D not resolved. V lost 4 bases to trimming and J lost 4 bases, with 18 bases between them. The germline gives CDR1 SGDLS, CDR2 YYNGEE. The CDR3 runs to 16 residues. This CDR3 is CASSPADWVGGNTIYF. In DNA, the CDR3 is TGTGCCAGCAGCCCGGCCGACTGGGTGGGAGGAAACACCATATATTTT. Using reference TRBV9 and TRBJ1-3 for the parts outside the CDR3, the full variable domain is DSGVTQTPKHLITATGQRVTLRCSPRSGDLSVYWYQQSLDQGLQFLIQYYNGEERAKGNILERFSAQQFPDLHSELNLSSLELGDSALYFCASSPADWVGGNTIYFGEGSWLTVV.

The chain couples TRBV5-1 to TRBJ1-3; possibly TRBD1 for D (6 bases). The CDR3 runs 17 residues. CDR1 and CDR2 from the germline V gene are SGHRS and YFSETQ. Trimming cost V 0 bases and J 0 bases, with 13 bases left between them. The CDR3 is CASSLERGSSSGNTIYF. The CDR3 region has the DNA TGCGCCAGCAGCTTGGAGAGGGGGTCGAGCTCTGGAAACACCATATATTTT.

The genes are TRBV28 and TRBJ1-1; D uncertain. The V end was cut by 5 bases, the J end by 10 bases, with 14 bases between. The length of the CDR3 is 12 residues. The germline V gene encodes CDR1 MDHEN and CDR2 SYDVKM. The CDR3 reads CASSLADRGAFF. The CDR3 region has the DNA TGTGCCAGCAGTCTCGCCGACCGGGGAGCTTTCTTT.

The CDR3 DNA follows: TGTGCCAGAGCTCGGAGCGGTGACACCGGGGAGCTGTTTTTT. It translates to CARARSGDTGELFF. The chain links TRBV19 to TRBJ2-2; a possible D gene is TRBD2 (5 bases). Trimming removed 9 bases from V and 3 bases from J, with 14 bases in between. Germline V lookup: CDR1 LNHDA, CDR2 SQIVND (reference sequence). The CDR3 has 14 residues.

The rearrangement links TRBV9 to TRBJ1-2; possible D gene TRBD1, 5 bases. V lost 3 bases and J lost 0, with 6 bases in between. Germline V gene sequence: CDR1 SGDLS, CDR2 YYNGEE. This CDR3 spans 13 amino acids. CDR3 in amino acids: CASSGQPNYGYTF. The DNA for the CDR3 is TGTGCCAGCAGCGGACAGCCTAACTATGGCTACACCTTC.

The V and J genes are TRBV6-5 and TRBJ2-7; 8 bases agree with TRBD1. Trimming cost V 2 bases and J 3 bases; bases outside gene matches: 6. This CDR3 has 15 amino acids. Per germline, CDR1 MNHEY and CDR2 SVGAGI. CDR3 DNA sequence: TGTGCCAGCAGTTACAAAGGACAGGGCTACTACGAGCAGTACTTC. Its translation is CASSYKGQGYYEQYF.

V and J are TRBV7-3 and TRBJ2-7; D is perhaps TRBD1 (6 bases). The CDR3 sequence is 21 residues long. The V end lost 5 bases, the J end lost 0 bases, and 32 bases lay between the germline ends. Germline CDR1 is SGHTA and CDR2 is FQGTGA. CDR3 sequence reads: CASSIRPPHPGRRGGSYEQYF. The CDR3 DNA reads as TGTGCCAGCAGCATTCGGCCCCCTCATCCAGGGCGGAGAGGGGGCTCCTACGAGCAGTACTTC.

This clone appeared a few times. The sample holds other DNA sequences that translate to the same CDR3. The genes are TRBV10-1 and TRBJ1-1; D not resolved. The CDR3 is 13 residues long. V lost 0 bases to trimming and J lost 0 bases, with 2 bases between them. Per germline, CDR1 WNHNN and CDR2 SYGVQD (reference sequence). In DNA form, the CDR3 reads TGCGCCAGCAGTGAGTCGTTGAACACTGAAGCTTTCTTT. The encoded protein is CASSESLNTEAFF.

The chain is built from TRBV27 and TRBJ1-4, with D perhaps TRBD1 (5 bases). Germline V gene sequence: CDR1 MNHEY, CDR2 SMNVEV (reference sequence). V lost 5 bases and J 5 bases, leaving 21 bases between the germline ends. The CDR3 runs to 17 residues. CDR3 nucleotides: TGTGCCAGCAGTGACGGGACCAGGAGGGGTGAAAATGAAAAACTGTTTTTT. Translation: CASSDGTRRGENEKLFF.

V and J are TRBV28 and TRBJ1-1; TRBD1 aligns across 9 bases. The CDR3 totals 14 residues. V was clipped by 5 bases and J by 7 bases; unmatched bases: 8. Germline assignment: CDR1 MDHEN and CDR2 SYDVKM. CDR3 bases: TGTGCCAGCAGTCCTGACAGGGGGTGGGGTGAAGCTTTCTTT. Protein: CASSPDRGWGEAFF.

The chain joins TRBV6-5 to TRBJ2-3, with D hard to call. The germline V gene encodes CDR1 MNHEY and CDR2 SVGAGI. Trimming pared 2 bases from V and 0 bases from J, leaving 12 bases between. CDR3 length: 16 amino acids. The CDR3 loop reads CASSYGSVVSTDTQYF. The CDR3 DNA sequence: TGTGCCAGCAGTTACGGCTCGGTAGTAAGCACAGATACGCAGTATTTT.

The chain employs TRBV27 and TRBJ2-7; D remains ambiguous. V gave up 3 bases and J gave up 6 bases, with 15 bases separating them. CDR1 MNHEY and CDR2 SMNVEV come from the germline V gene (reference sequence). The CDR3 consists of 14 residues. As DNA, the CDR3 is TGTGCCAGCAGTTTGGGCCTTTACCCAACCGAGCAGTACTTC. Protein product: CASSLGLYPTEQYF.

CDR3 sequence: CASSLGGIAGNTIYF. The CDR3 region has the DNA TGCGCCAGCAGCTTAGGGGGGATAGCTGGAAACACCATATATTTT. The V gene is TRBV5-1, the J gene TRBJ1-3, with D maybe TRBD1 (6 bases). The CDR3 extends over 15 amino acids. Germline-derived CDR1 and CDR2 are SGHRS and YFSETQ. Trimming removed 2 bases from V and 2 bases from J, with 11 bases in between.

This clone was found a few times. The V call is TRBV11-2, the J call TRBJ2-7; no clear D. V lost 0 bases and J 4 bases, leaving 10 bases between the germline ends. The CDR3 runs 14 residues. Germline CDR1 SGHAT, CDR2 FQNNGV. This chain's CDR3 is CASSLDWQWYEQYF. DNA of the CDR3: TGTGCCAGCAGCTTAGACTGGCAGTGGTACGAGCAGTACTTC.

J is TRBJ1-1 and V is TRBV6-5; D call uncertain. V was pared by 4 bases and J by 8 bases, with 11 bases between. This CDR3 has 12 amino acids. In germline, CDR1 is MNHEY, CDR2 SVGAGI. The CDR3 reads CASSSPAIEAFF. CDR3 sequence (DNA): TGTGCCAGCAGTTCCCCTGCTATAGAAGCTTTCTTT.

This clone was counted between two and nine times. The J gene is TRBJ2-1, the V gene TRBV6-5; TRBD2 agrees at 10 bases. CDR1 MNHEY and CDR2 SVGAGI come from the germline V gene. The CDR3 extends over 16 amino acids. The ends lost 0 bases at V and 6 bases at J; junction bases unmatched: 5. The CDR3 DNA reads TGTGCCAGCAGTTACTCGCCTAGCGGGGGTAGCAATGAGCAGTTCTTC. Translated, it gives CASSYSPSGGSNEQFF.

A remark on this clone: At one boundary the junction diverges from the germline segment, which might be a read error. V gene TRBV7-7 combines with J gene TRBJ1-2; TRBD1 is a possible D gene (5 bases). This CDR3 contains 19 residues. Germline values: CDR1 SSHAT, CDR2 FNYEAQ (reference sequence). CDR3 bases: TGTGCTAGCAGCTTACCCCGTTATGGGGGGGTGGTCGTAAACTATGGCTACACCTTC. It translates to CASSLPRYGGVVVNYGYTF.

The rearrangement uses TRBV27 and TRBJ1-1; 9 positions agree with TRBD1. The CDR3 loop spans 15 amino acids. Losses at the gene ends were 0 bases for V and 5 bases for J; bases not matched to a gene: 4. Looked up from germline, CDR1 is MNHEY and CDR2 is SMNVEV (reference sequence). CDR3 amino acids: CASSLSVTGGTEAFF. The CDR3 nucleotides are TGTGCCAGCAGTTTATCGGTGACAGGGGGTACTGAAGCTTTCTTT.

This chain connects TRBV7-9 to TRBJ1-2; D is unclear. The CDR3 totals 14 residues. The germline CDR1 and CDR2 sequences are SEHNR and FQNEAQ (reference sequence). Trimming pared 1 base from V and 3 bases from J, leaving 9 bases between. CDR3 bases: TGTGCCAGCAGCTTAGGCGGGCCTTACTATGGCTACACCTTC. It is translated as CASSLGGPYYGYTF.

The rearrangement uses TRBV19 and TRBJ1-5; D not resolved. V lost 3 bases and J lost 4, with 13 bases in between. Germline assignment: CDR1 LNHDA and CDR2 SQIVND (reference sequence). The CDR3 contains 15 residues. This chain's CDR3 is CASSISWVPNQPQHF. DNA for the CDR3: TGTGCCAGTAGTATTTCCTGGGTTCCGAATCAGCCCCAGCATTTT.

In this sample, this clone turned up many times. The V gene is TRBV28, the J gene TRBJ2-6, with 10 nucleotides matching TRBD1. The trim removed 2 bases at V and 0 bases at J, leaving 1 base unmatched. The CDR3 has 17 amino acids. Germline V gene lookup returns CDR1 MDHEN and CDR2 SYDVKM. The CDR3: CASSLGDRGSGANVLTF. The CDR3 DNA is TGTGCCAGCAGTTTAGGGGACAGGGGCTCTGGGGCCAACGTCCTGACTTTC.